This T cell receptor beta chain emerged from a study of blood T cell repertoires in COVID-19. Across the whole study: Samples representing acute and convalescent COVID-19 were sourced from the United States, Italy and Spain.

V gave up 6 bases and J gave up 1 base; unmatched junction bases: 3. The germline gives CDR1 MNHEY, CDR2 SVGAGI. The CDR3 has 13 amino acids. Source study methods: Counts of nucleated cells, estimated from reference gene primer amplification, were obtained. The table came from immunoSEQ multiplex PCR; TCRdb's copy has only in-frame clones and leaves some out. V, J and clone size are taken as reported in that table, and D and trimming were inferred from the DNA itself. The sample holds some 98,000 clones, 82% seen once. The source material was peripheral blood. This TCR came from a man between 65 and 80 years old with active or convalescent COVID-19. This sequence joins TRBV6-5 and TRBJ2-7, with 7 bases matching TRBD1. Here the CDR3 reads CASSLTGSYEQYF. CDR3 DNA: TGTGCCAGCAGCCTGACAGGGTCCTACGAGCAGTACTTC.